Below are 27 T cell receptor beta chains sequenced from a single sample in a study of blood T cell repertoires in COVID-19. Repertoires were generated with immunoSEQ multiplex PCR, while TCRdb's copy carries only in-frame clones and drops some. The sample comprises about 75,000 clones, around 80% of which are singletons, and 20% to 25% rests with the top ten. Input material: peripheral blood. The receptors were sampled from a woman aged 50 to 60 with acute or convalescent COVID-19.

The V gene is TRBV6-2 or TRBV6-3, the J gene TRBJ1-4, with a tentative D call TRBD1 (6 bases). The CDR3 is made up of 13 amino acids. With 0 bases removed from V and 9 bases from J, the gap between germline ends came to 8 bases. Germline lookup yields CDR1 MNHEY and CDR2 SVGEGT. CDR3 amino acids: CASSYSRDKKLFF. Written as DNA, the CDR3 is TGTGCCAGCAGTTACTCGAGGGACAAAAAACTGTTTTTT.

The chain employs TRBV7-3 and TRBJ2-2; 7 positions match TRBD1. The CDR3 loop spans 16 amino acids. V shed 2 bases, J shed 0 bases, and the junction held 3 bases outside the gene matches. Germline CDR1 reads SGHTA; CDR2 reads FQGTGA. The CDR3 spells CASSLLGTANTGELFF. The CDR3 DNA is TGTGCCAGCAGCTTACTCGGGACAGCGAACACCGGGGAGCTGTTTTTT.

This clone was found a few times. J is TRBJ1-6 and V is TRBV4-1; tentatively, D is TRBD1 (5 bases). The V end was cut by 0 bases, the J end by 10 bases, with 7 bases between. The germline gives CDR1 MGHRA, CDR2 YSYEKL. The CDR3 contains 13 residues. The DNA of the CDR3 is TGCGCCAGCAGCCAAGATTGGGGCTCACCCCTCCACTTT. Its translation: CASSQDWGSPLHF.

Written as DNA, the CDR3 is TGTGCCAGCAGCGTAGGGCAGGGTGATACCTACGAGCAGTACTTC. It is translated as CASSVGQGDTYEQYF. The chain is built from TRBV9 and TRBJ2-7; a weak D match, TRBD1 (5 bases). With 0 bases removed from V and 2 bases from J, the gap between germline ends came to 12 bases. The CDR3 is made up of 15 amino acids. The germline gives CDR1 SGDLS, CDR2 YYNGEE.

DNA for the CDR3: TGTGCCTGGAGTGTACTGAGGTACGAGCAGTACTTC. It yields the protein CAWSVLRYEQYF. This chain uses TRBV30 with TRBJ2-7; D not certain. Looked up from germline, CDR1 is GTSNPN and CDR2 is SVGIG (reference sequence). V was shortened by 0 bases and J by 4 bases, with 7 bases between the two germline ends. CDR3 size: 12 residues.

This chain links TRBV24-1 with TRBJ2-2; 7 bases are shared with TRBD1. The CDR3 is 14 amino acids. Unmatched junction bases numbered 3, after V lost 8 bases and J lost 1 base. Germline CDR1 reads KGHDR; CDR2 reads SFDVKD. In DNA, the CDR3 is TGTGCCACCACCGGGACAGAGAACACCGGGGAGCTGTTTTTT. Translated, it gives CATTGTENTGELFF.

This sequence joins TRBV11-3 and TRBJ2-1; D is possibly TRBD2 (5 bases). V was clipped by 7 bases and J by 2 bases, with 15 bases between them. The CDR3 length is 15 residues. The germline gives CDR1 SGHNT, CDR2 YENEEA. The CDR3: CASIPRGRAYNEQFF. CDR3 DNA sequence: TGTGCCAGCATCCCCAGAGGGCGGGCCTACAATGAGCAGTTCTTC. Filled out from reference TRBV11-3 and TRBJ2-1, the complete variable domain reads EAGVVQSPRYKIIEKKQPVAFWCNPISGHNTLYWYLQNLGQGPELLIRYENEEAVDDSQLPKDRFSAERLKGVDSTLKIQPAELGDSAVYLCASIPRGRAYNEQFFGPGTRLTVL.

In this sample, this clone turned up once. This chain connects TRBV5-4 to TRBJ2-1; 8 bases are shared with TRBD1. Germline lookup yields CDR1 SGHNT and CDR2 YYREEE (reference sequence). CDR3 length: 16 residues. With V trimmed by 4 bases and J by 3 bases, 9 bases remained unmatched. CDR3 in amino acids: CASSPPRTGHYNEQFF. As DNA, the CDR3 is TGTGCCAGCAGCCCTCCCAGGACAGGGCACTACAATGAGCAGTTCTTC.

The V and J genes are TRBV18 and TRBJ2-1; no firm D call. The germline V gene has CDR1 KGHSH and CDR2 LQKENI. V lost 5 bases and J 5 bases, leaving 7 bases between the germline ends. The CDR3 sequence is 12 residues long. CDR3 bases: TGTGCCAGCTCATTAACAGACAATGAGCAGTTCTTC. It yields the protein CASSLTDNEQFF.

CDR3 sequence (DNA): TGTGCCAGCAGTTACTATGACAGCCCGGAGGGCTACACCTTC. Translating gives CASSYYDSPEGYTF. The chain carries TRBV6-2 or TRBV6-3 and TRBJ1-2; D is possibly TRBD1 (5 bases). Germline V gene sequence: CDR1 MNHEY, CDR2 SVGEGT. This CDR3 is built from 14 residues. Trimming took off 1 base at V and 8 bases at J, with 14 bases between the two ends.

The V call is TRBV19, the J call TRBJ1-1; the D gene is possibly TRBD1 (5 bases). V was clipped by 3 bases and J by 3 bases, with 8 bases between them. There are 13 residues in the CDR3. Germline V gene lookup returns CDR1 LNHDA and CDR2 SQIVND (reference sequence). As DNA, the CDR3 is TGTGCCAGTAGTATCGGGGGACACACTGAAGCTTTCTTT. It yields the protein CASSIGGHTEAFF.

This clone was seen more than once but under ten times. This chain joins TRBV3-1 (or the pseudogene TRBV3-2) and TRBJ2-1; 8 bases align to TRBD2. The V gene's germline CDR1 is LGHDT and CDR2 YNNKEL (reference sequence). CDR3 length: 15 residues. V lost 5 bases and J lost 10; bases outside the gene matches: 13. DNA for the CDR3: TGTGCCAGCAGCTCGGGAGGGGCCGACCCCCGGGAGCAGTTCTTC. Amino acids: CASSSGGADPREQFF.

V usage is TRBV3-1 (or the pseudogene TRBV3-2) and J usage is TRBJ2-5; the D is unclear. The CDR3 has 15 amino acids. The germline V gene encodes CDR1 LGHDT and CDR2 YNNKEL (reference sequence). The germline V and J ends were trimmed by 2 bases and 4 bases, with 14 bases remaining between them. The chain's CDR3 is CASSQPERSGETQYF. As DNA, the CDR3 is TGTGCCAGCAGCCAACCCGAGCGTTCCGGAGAGACCCAGTACTTC.

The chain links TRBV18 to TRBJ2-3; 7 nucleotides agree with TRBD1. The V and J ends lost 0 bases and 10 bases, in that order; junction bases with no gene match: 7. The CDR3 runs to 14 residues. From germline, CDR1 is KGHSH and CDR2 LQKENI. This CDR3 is CASSPPQDRKSQYF. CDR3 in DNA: TGTGCCAGCTCACCACCGCAGGACAGGAAATCGCAGTATTTT.

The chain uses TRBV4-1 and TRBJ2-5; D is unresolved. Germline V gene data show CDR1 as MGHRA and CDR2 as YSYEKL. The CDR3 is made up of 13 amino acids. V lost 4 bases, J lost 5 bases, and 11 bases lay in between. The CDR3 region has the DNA TGCGCCAGCAGCCCCATTCCTGAGGAGACCCAGTACTTC. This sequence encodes CASSPIPEETQYF.

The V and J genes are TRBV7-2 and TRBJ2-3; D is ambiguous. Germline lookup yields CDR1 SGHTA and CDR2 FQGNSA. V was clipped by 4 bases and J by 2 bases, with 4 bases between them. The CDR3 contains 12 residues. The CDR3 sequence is CASSYNTDTQYF. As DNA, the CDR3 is TGTGCCAGCAGCTACAACACAGATACGCAGTATTTT.

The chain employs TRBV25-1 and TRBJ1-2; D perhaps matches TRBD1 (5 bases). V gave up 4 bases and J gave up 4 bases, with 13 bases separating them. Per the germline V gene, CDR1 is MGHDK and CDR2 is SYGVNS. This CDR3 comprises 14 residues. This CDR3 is CASSAGTGLYGYTF. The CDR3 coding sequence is TGTGCCAGCAGTGCCGGGACTGGGCTCTATGGCTACACCTTC.

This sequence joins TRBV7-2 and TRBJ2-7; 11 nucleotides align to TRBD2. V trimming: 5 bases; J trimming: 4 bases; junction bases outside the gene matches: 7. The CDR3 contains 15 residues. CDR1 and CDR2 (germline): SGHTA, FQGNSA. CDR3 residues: CASSQTVAGGYEQYF. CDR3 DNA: TGTGCCAGCAGCCAGACCGTAGCGGGAGGGTACGAGCAGTACTTC.

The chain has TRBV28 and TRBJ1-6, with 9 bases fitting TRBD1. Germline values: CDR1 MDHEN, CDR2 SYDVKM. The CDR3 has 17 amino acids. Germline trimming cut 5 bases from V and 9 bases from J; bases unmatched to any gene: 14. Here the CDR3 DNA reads TGTGCCAGCAGTCTTCGCCCGGGACAGGGTTTTGGTTCACCCCTCCACTTT. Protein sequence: CASSLRPGQGFGSPLHF.

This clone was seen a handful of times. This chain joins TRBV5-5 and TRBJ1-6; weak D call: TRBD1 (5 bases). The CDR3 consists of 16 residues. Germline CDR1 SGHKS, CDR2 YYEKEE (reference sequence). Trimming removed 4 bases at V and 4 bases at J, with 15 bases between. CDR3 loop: CASSPHTGGYNSPLHF. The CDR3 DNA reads TGTGCCAGCAGCCCTCATACAGGAGGGTATAATTCACCCCTCCACTTT.

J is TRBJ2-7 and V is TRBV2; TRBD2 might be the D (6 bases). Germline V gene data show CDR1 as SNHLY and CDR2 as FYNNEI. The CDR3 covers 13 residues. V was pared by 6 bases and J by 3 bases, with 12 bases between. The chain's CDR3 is CASRLQGGYEQYF. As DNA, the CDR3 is TGTGCCAGCAGGCTTCAGGGAGGCTACGAGCAGTACTTC.

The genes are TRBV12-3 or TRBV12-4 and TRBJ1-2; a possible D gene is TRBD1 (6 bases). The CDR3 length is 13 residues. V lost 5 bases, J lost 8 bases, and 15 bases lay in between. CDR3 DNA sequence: TGTGCCAGCAGTAGGCAGGGGATGCGAGGCTACACCTTC. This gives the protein CASSRQGMRGYTF.

The CDR3 sequence is CSASLVASGSSSYNEQFF. The CDR3 coding sequence is TGCAGTGCTAGTTTAGTGGCTAGCGGGAGTAGTTCCTACAATGAGCAGTTCTTC. The V and J genes are TRBV20-1 and TRBJ2-1, with 10 nucleotides matching TRBD2. CDR3 length equals 18 residues. Per the germline V gene, CDR1 is DFQATT and CDR2 is SNEGSKA (reference sequence). Losses at the gene ends were 3 bases for V and 1 base for J; bases not matched to a gene: 12.

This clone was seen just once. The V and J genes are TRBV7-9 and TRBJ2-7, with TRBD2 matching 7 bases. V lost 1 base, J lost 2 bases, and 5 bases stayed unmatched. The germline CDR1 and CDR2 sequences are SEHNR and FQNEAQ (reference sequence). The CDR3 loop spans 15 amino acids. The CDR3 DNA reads TGTGCCAGCAGCTTAGTGGGAGGGTTGGCCTACGAGCAGTACTTC. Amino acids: CASSLVGGLAYEQYF.

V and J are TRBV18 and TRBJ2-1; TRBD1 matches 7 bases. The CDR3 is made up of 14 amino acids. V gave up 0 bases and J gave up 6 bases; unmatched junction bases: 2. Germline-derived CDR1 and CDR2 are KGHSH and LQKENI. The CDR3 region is CASSPPTGTNEQFF. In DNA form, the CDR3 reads TGTGCCAGCTCACCACCGACAGGGACCAATGAGCAGTTCTTC.

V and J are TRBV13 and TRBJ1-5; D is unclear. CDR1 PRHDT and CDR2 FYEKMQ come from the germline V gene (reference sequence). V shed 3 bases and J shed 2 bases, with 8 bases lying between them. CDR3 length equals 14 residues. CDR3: CASSFRQGNQPQHF. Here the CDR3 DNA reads TGTGCCAGCAGCTTTAGGCAGGGCAATCAGCCCCAGCATTTT.

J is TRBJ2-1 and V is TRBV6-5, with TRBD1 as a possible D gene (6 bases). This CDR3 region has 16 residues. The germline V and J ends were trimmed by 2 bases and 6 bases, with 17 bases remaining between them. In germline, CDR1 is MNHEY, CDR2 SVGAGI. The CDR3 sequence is CASSYVQGGQGNEQFF. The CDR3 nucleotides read TGTGCCAGCAGTTACGTACAGGGTGGCCAAGGCAATGAGCAGTTCTTC.